This record concerns one T cell receptor (beta chain) sequence. Its target is unknown. This specimen belongs to a study of OX40 agonist ivuxolimab in advanced cancers. Study context: Dosing consisted of intravenous ivuxolimab at 0.01 to 10 mg/kg every 2 weeks.

Sequencing used immunoSEQ multiplex PCR; TCRdb keeps in-frame clones, though not all of them. The sample yields tens of thousands of clones, more than 75% seen once. Trimming shortened V by 6 bases and J by 4 bases, and 7 bases separated the two germline ends. Germline values: CDR1 SNHLY, CDR2 FYNNEI. CDR3 length equals 11 residues. Study-wide results and caveats: Among patients with partial responses at 0.1-3.0 mg/kg, clonal expansion was among the lowest. Both blood CD4+ and CD8+ T cells showed clonal growth by week 6 at 0.1 to 3.0 mg/kg.

V usage is TRBV2 and J usage is TRBJ2-7; D not resolved. This sequence was found in an adult with an advanced solid tumor such as melanoma, head and neck, liver or kidney cancer. The specimen was CD4+ or CD8+ T cells sorted from blood, collected in a trial of the OX40 agonist ivuxolimab. CDR3: CASRNLYEQYF. DNA for the CDR3: TGTGCCAGCAGGAACTTATACGAGCAGTACTTC.